This T cell receptor beta chain was sequenced during a study of CD8 T cells in ankylosing spondylitis. Libraries for TCR beta were made by quantitative 5'-RACE with molecular barcodes. TCRdb itself ran the 5' RACE reads through MiXCR, one entry per CDR3 protein. The sample includes 500,000 or so distinct CDR3 sequences, 5.3% of them seen just once. V lost 10 bases, J lost 0 bases, and 9 bases lay in between. This CDR3 spans 12 amino acids. CDR1 SEHNR and CDR2 FQNEAQ come from the germline V gene (reference sequence). In its sample, this clonotype was seen many times. Antigen: not known. Study-level findings and limits: Disease-linked clones reportedly concentrated significantly in matched ankylosing spondylitis synovial fluid. Seemingly distinctive of ankylosing spondylitis blood was a TCR beta motif formed by eight highly homologous variants. In synovial fluid and blood from reactive arthritis, some motif variants were previously reported.

The chain couples TRBV7-9 to TRBJ1-1; D gene uncertain. The sequencing sample was made of blood, either unsorted or a sorted T cell fraction (not recorded which). The sequence was obtained from a male donor with ankylosing spondylitis. The CDR3 DNA sequence: TGTGCCACCTCGAATATGAACACTGAAGCTTTCTTT. Translation gives CATSNMNTEAFF.